These 29 T cell receptor beta chains came from one sample sequenced in a study of a mutant IDH1 vaccine in newly diagnosed glioma. No cognate antigen is known for these TCRs. The repertoire was sequenced with immunoSEQ multiplex PCR; TCRdb's copy has only in-frame clones and lacks some. The sample shows 25,000 to 30,000 clones, about 76% of them seen only once. Indicated time point: week 35, safety follow-up. Doses consisted of 300 ug of mutant IDH1 20-mer peptide each, paired with topical imiquimod. Sequencing was performed on PBMCs, taken from a glioma patient whose treatment included an IDH1 peptide vaccine. These receptors all stem from a man aged 45-60 years with glioma.

The CDR3 coding sequence is TGTGCCAGCAGCTGGGGACTTTTGGGTGGTGCAACTAATGAAAAACTGTTTTTT. Its translation: CASSWGLLGGATNEKLFF. The gene calls are TRBV11-3 and TRBJ1-4, with D tentatively TRBD1 (5 bases). This CDR3 spans 18 amino acids. Trimming shortened V by 4 bases and J by 0 bases, and 18 bases separated the two germline ends. Germline V gives CDR1 SGHNT, CDR2 YENEEA.

This clone has only a few counts. V and J are TRBV6-4 and TRBJ2-1; D gene uncertain. Germline CDR1 and CDR2: MRHNA and SNTAGT. The V gene lost 0 bases and the J gene lost 13 bases, with 13 bases spanning the gap. This CDR3 comprises 13 residues. Here the CDR3 DNA reads TGTGCCAGCAGTGACTCGAGCACGGCCCTTCAGTTCTTC. Residues: CASSDSSTALQFF.

The sample holds a few counts of this clone. The chain is built from TRBV4-3 and TRBJ1-4; 7 positions match TRBD1. CDR3 length: 16 residues. J lost 4 bases, V lost 0 bases, and 5 bases had no gene match. Germline V gives CDR1 LGHNA, CDR2 YSLEER. CDR3 region: CASSQDGGTVNEKLFF. In nucleotides, the CDR3 is TGCGCCAGCAGCCAAGATGGCGGGACAGTTAATGAAAAACTGTTTTTT.

In this sample, this clone turned up a few times. The CDR3 region is CASSPGGDQPQHF. The CDR3 bases are TGTGCCAGCTCACCAGGGGGCGACCAGCCCCAGCATTTT. The chain joins TRBV18 to TRBJ1-5; tentative D call: TRBD1 (6 bases). The CDR3 sequence is 13 residues long. Germline V CDR1 and CDR2: KGHSH, LQKENI. The ends were cut back, 2 bases at V and 7 bases at J, with 9 bases in the middle.

The V call is TRBV27, the J call TRBJ2-7; 8 nucleotides line up with TRBD1. After removal of 4 bases from V and 5 bases from J, the junction contained 10 bases not matched to a gene. CDR3 length: 15 amino acids. Germline loops: CDR1 MNHEY, CDR2 SMNVEV (reference sequence). The CDR3 sequence is CASSYSRTGYHEQYF. The CDR3 DNA reads TGTGCCAGCAGTTATAGTCGGACAGGGTACCACGAGCAGTACTTC.

The rearrangement uses TRBV15 and TRBJ1-3; D perhaps matches TRBD1 (5 bases). There are 14 residues in the CDR3. Germline CDR1 is LNHNV and CDR2 is YYDKDF (reference sequence). V lost 11 bases, J lost 1 base, and 15 bases lay in between. The DNA for the CDR3 is TGTGCCGTTCAGGCAGGGCAGTCTGGAAACACCATATATTTT. Translation: CAVQAGQSGNTIYF.

The chain is built from TRBV18 and TRBJ2-1; tentatively, D is TRBD1 or TRBD2 (5 bases each). CDR1 is KGHSH, CDR2 LQKENI, per germline. Deletions cut 4 bases from V and 4 bases from J, with 8 bases between. CDR3 size: 13 residues. CDR3 nucleotide sequence: TGTGCCAGCTCACGGGACCCTTACAATGAGCAGTTCTTC. This translates into CASSRDPYNEQFF.

The rearrangement uses TRBV10-3 and TRBJ2-1, with 10 bases matching TRBD2. V lost 8 bases to trimming and J lost 7 bases; unmatched junction nucleotides: 11. The CDR3 covers 15 residues. CDR1 and CDR2 (germline): ENHRY, SYGVKD. This chain's CDR3 is CAISPASGSQNEQFF. In nucleotides, the CDR3 is TGTGCCATCTCTCCGGCTAGCGGGAGTCAAAATGAGCAGTTCTTC.

This chain uses TRBV6-1 with TRBJ2-1; possibly TRBD1 or TRBD2 for D (5 bases each). The CDR3 contains 14 residues. V lost 0 bases and J 4 bases, leaving 7 bases between the germline ends. In germline, CDR1 is MNHNS, CDR2 SASEGT. The CDR3 reads CASSEAGPYNEQFF. The CDR3 DNA sequence: TGTGCCAGCAGTGAAGCGGGACCTTACAATGAGCAGTTCTTC.

The chain is built from TRBV28 and TRBJ2-7; 8 positions agree with TRBD1. CDR3 length: 15 amino acids. Per germline, CDR1 MDHEN and CDR2 SYDVKM. Trimming took 8 bases from V and 4 from J; bases not matched to a gene: 13. CDR3 in amino acids: CASFQGAPRGYEQYF. The CDR3 DNA reads TGTGCCAGCTTTCAGGGGGCGCCGAGGGGATACGAGCAGTACTTC.

In its sample, this clone was seen once. The gene calls are TRBV4-3 and TRBJ1-2; the D is unclear. The CDR3 spans 15 residues. V was cut by 4 bases and J by 0 bases, with 12 bases left in between. Germline V lookup: CDR1 LGHNA, CDR2 YSLEER. CDR3 residues: CASSLIVRSNYGYTF. The CDR3 coding sequence is TGCGCCAGCAGCCTCATAGTCCGATCTAACTATGGCTACACCTTC.

This clone has more than one count but fewer than ten. The chain uses TRBV7-9 and TRBJ1-1; D is ambiguous. The CDR3 is 12 amino acids. Germline V CDR1 and CDR2: SEHNR, FQNEAQ (reference sequence). Trimming took 3 bases from V and 0 from J, leaving 2 bases between them. The CDR3 DNA reads as TGTGCCAGCAGCTTTATGAACACTGAAGCTTTCTTT. It codes for CASSFMNTEAFF.

This chain links TRBV5-5 with TRBJ2-7, with TRBD1 matching over 7 bases. Germline trimming cut 0 bases from V and 3 bases from J; bases unmatched to any gene: 9. Germline assignment: CDR1 SGHKS and CDR2 YYEKEE (reference sequence). CDR3 length: 16 residues. The CDR3 loop is CASSLALRDRNYEQYF. Here the CDR3 DNA reads TGTGCCAGCAGCTTGGCCCTCCGGGACAGAAACTACGAGCAGTACTTC.

The chain uses TRBV27 and TRBJ1-6, with 7 bases identical to TRBD1. Germline V gene sequence: CDR1 MNHEY, CDR2 SMNVEV (reference sequence). Trimming removed 3 bases from V and 5 bases from J; junction bases left unmatched: 4. This CDR3 is 15 amino acids long. The CDR3 reads CASSLLTGDNSPLHF. CDR3 in DNA: TGTGCCAGCAGTTTGCTAACAGGGGATAATTCACCCCTCCACTTT.

The chain joins TRBV29-1 to TRBJ2-7; D is unclear. This CDR3 region has 11 residues. Deletions cut 4 bases from V and 3 bases from J, with 7 bases between. Germline CDR1 is SQVTM and CDR2 is ANQGSEA. The CDR3 loop is CSVGGDYEQYF. CDR3 DNA sequence: TGCAGCGTTGGTGGGGACTACGAGCAGTACTTC.

This chain uses TRBV28 with TRBJ1-2; D may be TRBD1 (6 bases). From germline, CDR1 is MDHEN and CDR2 SYDVKM. V lost 3 bases and J lost 0, with 11 bases in between. The CDR3 has 15 residues. The CDR3 DNA follows: TGTGCCAGCAGTTTTGGGGGGGCGCCTAACTATGGCTACACCTTC. Translating gives CASSFGGAPNYGYTF.

The chain recombines TRBV13 with TRBJ1-1; no clear D gene. This CDR3 comprises 13 residues. Germline V gene data show CDR1 as PRHDT and CDR2 as FYEKMQ (reference sequence). The V end lost 3 bases, the J end lost 1 base, and 6 bases lay between the germline ends. CDR3 loop: CASSFGRNTEAFF. The CDR3 DNA is TGTGCCAGCAGCTTCGGGAGGAACACTGAAGCTTTCTTT. Filled out from reference TRBV13 and TRBJ1-1, the complete variable domain reads AAGVIQSPRHLIKEKRETATLKCYPIPRHDTVYWYQQGPGQDPQFLISFYEKMQSDKGSIPDRFSAQQFSDYHSELNMSSLELGDSALYFCASSFGRNTEAFFGQGTRLTVV.

This clone is labeled medium-sized. In nucleotides, the CDR3 is TGTGCCAGCGCCGCGGGAGCTAACATGAACACTGAAGCTTTCTTT. Translated: CASAAGANMNTEAFF. V is TRBV5-4 and J is TRBJ1-1; D not certain. The V and J ends lost 7 bases and 0 bases respectively, with 16 bases between them. The germline V gene has CDR1 SGHNT and CDR2 YYREEE (reference sequence). The CDR3 has 15 residues.

The chain uses TRBV7-9 and TRBJ2-7, with a possible D match to TRBD1 (5 bases). Germline values: CDR1 SEHNR, CDR2 FQNEAQ (reference sequence). The CDR3 covers 13 residues. V gave up 5 bases and J gave up 9 bases, with 17 bases separating them. The CDR3 loop reads CASSPRTWQGQYF. The CDR3 DNA is TGTGCCAGCAGCCCGCGGACCTGGCAGGGGCAGTACTTC.

This chain joins TRBV7-9 and TRBJ1-2, with 7 bases matching TRBD1. The CDR3 is 12 residues long. Losses at the gene ends were 3 bases for V and 13 bases for J; bases not matched to a gene: 8. Germline CDR1 and CDR2: SEHNR and FQNEAQ (reference sequence). The CDR3 DNA reads as TGTGCCAGCAGCTTCACCGGGACAGAGCCCACCTTC. This sequence encodes CASSFTGTEPTF.

This clone was seen only once. The chain links TRBV4-2 to TRBJ2-3; D unclear. Trimming cost V 0 bases and J 6 bases, with 10 bases left between them. The CDR3 contains 14 residues. Germline CDR1 is LGHNA and CDR2 is YNFKEQ. The CDR3 DNA reads as TGTGCCAGCAGCCAAGATGACGGAAGGGATACGCAGTATTTT. Protein: CASSQDDGRDTQYF.

In its sample, this clone was seen once. The chain has TRBV7-8 and TRBJ2-1; 7 bases are a match to TRBD2. From germline, CDR1 is SGHVS and CDR2 FQNEAQ. J gave up 6 bases and V 6 bases, and 8 bases lay outside the gene matches. CDR3 length: 14 residues. For the CDR3, the DNA is TGTGCCAGCAGTCCGGGGAGGGCGCGCAATGAGCAGTTCTTC. It is translated as CASSPGRARNEQFF. Using reference TRBV7-8 and TRBJ2-1 for the parts outside the CDR3, the full variable domain is GAGVSQSPRYKVAKRGQDVALRCDPISGHVSLFWYQQALGQGPEFLTYFQNEAQLDKSGLPSDRFFAERPEGSVSTLKIQRTQQEDSAVYLCASSPGRARNEQFFGPGTRLTVL.

J is TRBJ2-5 and V is TRBV4-3; D possibly corresponds to TRBD2 (6 bases). The V end lost 1 base, the J end lost 3 bases, and 9 bases lay between the germline ends. The CDR3 is 14 residues long. Germline CDR1 reads LGHNA; CDR2 reads YSLEER. This chain's CDR3 is CASSQGTGEETQYF. The CDR3 DNA reads TGCGCCAGCAGCCAAGGGACGGGGGAAGAGACCCAGTACTTC.

The chain links TRBV25-1 to TRBJ1-1, with 8 bases lining up with TRBD1. With V trimmed by 3 bases and J by 4 bases, 4 bases remained unmatched. The V gene's germline CDR1 is MGHDK and CDR2 SYGVNS. This CDR3 spans 14 amino acids. The CDR3 here is CASSETGAVTEAFF. The CDR3, as DNA: TGTGCCAGCAGTGAGACAGGGGCGGTCACTGAAGCTTTCTTT.

This rearrangement joins TRBV9 to TRBJ1-3; D is unclear. The CDR3 totals 16 residues. The ends were cut back, 4 bases at V and 0 bases at J, with 14 bases in the middle. Germline assignment: CDR1 SGDLS and CDR2 YYNGEE. The CDR3 bases are TGTGCCAGCAGCCCATGGGATCTCAACTCTGGAAACACCATATATTTT. Its protein product is CASSPWDLNSGNTIYF.

The V gene is TRBV5-1, the J gene TRBJ1-1; D perhaps matches TRBD1 (6 bases). This CDR3 region has 14 residues. Germline CDR1 and CDR2: SGHRS and YFSETQ. V lost 4 bases and J lost 4, with 14 bases in between. The CDR3 spells CASSPAGTSTEAFF. CDR3 coding DNA: TGCGCCAGCAGCCCGGCCGGGACAAGCACTGAAGCTTTCTTT.

The rearrangement uses TRBV5-5 and TRBJ1-2; D may be TRBD1 (5 bases). The V and J ends lost 3 bases and 6 bases respectively, with 15 bases between them. Germline CDR1 SGHKS, CDR2 YYEKEE (reference sequence). The CDR3 is 14 amino acids. The CDR3: CASSYNPGRHGYTF. In DNA, the CDR3 is TGTGCCAGCAGCTATAATCCGGGACGGCATGGCTACACCTTC. Looking up the rest from reference TRBV5-5 and TRBJ1-2 gives the full variable domain: DAGVTQSPTHLIKTRGQQVTLRCSPISGHKSVSWYQQVLGQGPQFIFQYYEKEERGRGNFPDRFSARQFPNYSSELNVNALLLGDSALYLCASSYNPGRHGYTFGSGTRLTVV.

Only a few counts were recorded for this clone. V gene TRBV6-1 combines with J gene TRBJ1-1; D possibly corresponds to TRBD1 (5 bases). The V end was cut by 5 bases, the J end by 1 base, with 11 bases between. The germline gives CDR1 MNHNS, CDR2 SASEGT. The CDR3 covers 14 residues. The CDR3 DNA follows: TGTGCCAGCAGTCTACACCAGGGGAACACTGAAGCTTTCTTT. It is translated as CASSLHQGNTEAFF.

The genes are TRBV27 and TRBJ2-7; D is uncertain. The CDR3 sequence is 15 residues long. Trimming pared 2 bases from V and 3 bases from J, leaving 14 bases between. Germline V lookup: CDR1 MNHEY, CDR2 SMNVEV (reference sequence). Here the CDR3 DNA reads TGTGCCAGCAGTTTAAGACCCGGTGCTTTCTACGAGCAGTACTTC. Translation gives CASSLRPGAFYEQYF.